Listed below are T cell receptor beta chains from one sample, sequenced in a study of blood T cell repertoires in COVID-19. Repertoires were generated with immunoSEQ multiplex PCR, while TCRdb's copy carries only in-frame clones and drops some. Of under 300,000 clones listed, approximately 91% are singletons. The specimen sequenced was PBMCs or T cells enriched from blood (not recorded which). The receptors derive from a woman in her thirties or forties with acute COVID-19. Each CDR3 is given with its conserved first and last residue. Fields, in order: clone size, J gene, D gene, V gene, CDR3 protein, CDR3 DNA. The D gene is left open where the match is weak. Size tells how often a clone was seen (once, few, many) or the class of an expanded clone, and some rows leave it out.

>once|TRBJ1-6|NA|TRBV5-1
CASSKGASSYNSPLHF
TGCGCCAGCAGCAAAGGGGCGAGCTCCTATAATTCACCCCTCCACTTT
>NA|TRBJ1-1|NA|TRBV2
CATPGDLNTEAFF
TGTGCCACCCCGGGGGACCTGAACACTGAAGCTTTCTTT
>NA|TRBJ1-4|NA|TRBV7-3
CASSLDNSSENEKLFF
TGTGCCAGCAGCTTAGACAATTCCTCTGAGAATGAAAAACTGTTTTTT
>NA|TRBJ2-5|NA|TRBV28
CASSISTQETQYF
TGTGCCAGCAGCATCAGTACCCAAGAGACCCAGTACTTC
>NA|TRBJ2-7|TRBD2|TRBV11-3
CASTTGGGSYEQYF
TGTGCCAGCACTACCGGGGGGGGTTCCTACGAGCAGTACTTC
>NA|TRBJ2-5|TRBD1|TRBV10-3
CAISERQGAEETQYF
TGTGCCATCAGTGAACGGCAGGGGGCAGAAGAGACCCAGTACTTC
>NA|TRBJ1-4|NA|TRBV18
CASSAGQNEKLFF
TGTGCCAGCTCAGCCGGACAGAATGAAAAACTGTTTTTT
>NA|TRBJ2-1|TRBD2|TRBV2
CASSVAALAYNEQFF
TGTGCCAGCAGTGTGGCCGCACTAGCGTACAATGAGCAGTTCTTC
>NA|TRBJ2-1|TRBD2|TRBV24-1
CATGTSGRGNEQFF
TGTGCCACCGGGACTAGCGGGAGAGGCAATGAGCAGTTCTTC
>NA|TRBJ2-6|TRBD1|TRBV5-1
CASSRTGTGGRSVSGANVLTF
TGCGCCAGCAGCCGAACCGGGACAGGGGGCCGGTCCGTCTCTGGGGCCAACGTCCTGACTTTC
>NA|TRBJ1-5|NA|TRBV18
CASSQQGRHQPQHF
TGTGCCAGCTCACAACAGGGTAGGCATCAGCCCCAGCATTTT
>NA|TRBJ1-2|NA|TRBV7-2
CASSLELGRARGYTF
TGTGCCAGCAGCTTAGAGTTGGGGAGGGCCAGGGGCTACACCTTC
>NA|TRBJ2-3|TRBD2|TRBV4-1
CASSQDGRDGDTQYF
TGCGCCAGCAGCCAAGATGGGAGGGACGGGGATACGCAGTATTTT
>NA|TRBJ1-6|TRBD1|TRBV7-2
CASSSTGTVSNF
TGTGCCAGCAGCTCCACCGGGACAGTCTCTAACTTT
>NA|TRBJ2-2|NA|TRBV19
CATSIAGITGELFF
TGTGCCACCTCTATCGCAGGGATCACCGGGGAGCTGTTTTTT
>NA|TRBJ2-1|NA|TRBV6-1
CASSGVDRSDYNEQFF
TGTGCCAGCAGTGGGGTCGACAGGAGCGATTACAATGAGCAGTTCTTC
>NA|TRBJ1-5|NA|TRBV27
CASSSLGGYSNQPQHF
TGTGCCAGCAGTTCCCTCGGGGGGTATAGCAATCAGCCCCAGCATTTT
>few|TRBJ1-6|NA|TRBV7-2
CASSLGTASPLHF
TGTGCCAGCAGCTTAGGCACCGCGTCACCCCTCCACTTT
>NA|TRBJ2-1|NA|TRBV5-6
CASSSGLSLSYNEQFF
TGTGCCAGCAGCTCGGGACTCTCCCTCTCCTACAATGAGCAGTTCTTC
>NA|TRBJ1-1|NA|TRBV5-1
CASSLGQDTEAFF
TGCGCCAGCAGCTTGGGGCAGGACACTGAAGCTTTCTTT
>few|TRBJ1-4|NA|TRBV27
CASTENRERNEKLFF
TGTGCCAGCACCGAAAACAGGGAAAGGAATGAAAAACTGTTTTTT
>NA|TRBJ2-7|TRBD1|TRBV27
CASSLSLRGSYEQYF
TGTGCCAGCAGTTTATCGCTCAGGGGGAGCTACGAGCAGTACTTC
>NA|TRBJ1-3|NA|TRBV5-5
CASSAAGTGNTIYF
TGTGCCAGCAGCGCGGCAGGGACTGGAAACACCATATATTTT
>NA|TRBJ1-6|NA|TRBV7-9
CASSLSDLGNSPLHF
TGTGCCAGCAGCTTAAGTGATCTCGGGAATTCACCCCTCCACTTT
>NA|TRBJ2-7|TRBD2|TRBV6-2/TRBV6-3
CASSYSSAGGRSYEQYF
TGTGCCAGCAGTTACTCATCAGCGGGGGGACGCTCCTACGAGCAGTACTTC
>NA|TRBJ2-3|NA|TRBV24-1
CATSDSQRLTDTQYF
TGTGCCACCAGTGATTCACAAAGACTCACAGATACGCAGTATTTT
>NA|TRBJ2-6|NA|TRBV5-1
CASRAGLSGANVLTF
TGCGCCAGCAGGGCGGGGTTGTCTGGGGCCAACGTCCTGACTTTC
>NA|TRBJ1-5|NA|TRBV21-1
CASSPIPPGLTQEPHSNQPQHF
TGTGCCAGCAGCCCTATCCCCCCGGGTCTCACACAGGAGCCACATAGCAATCAGCCCCAGCATTTT
>NA|TRBJ2-1|NA|TRBV19
CASSTNRGGSYNEQFF
TGTGCCAGTAGTACTAACAGGGGGGGCTCCTACAATGAGCAGTTCTTC
>NA|TRBJ2-5|TRBD2|TRBV7-2
CASSPPGGAQYF
TGTGCCAGCAGCCCCCCTGGGGGGGCCCAGTACTTC
>NA|TRBJ2-3|TRBD2|TRBV13
CASSLQRGASTDTQYF
TGTGCCAGCAGCTTACAGCGGGGGGCAAGCACAGATACGCAGTATTTT
>NA|TRBJ1-2|NA|TRBV6-1
CASSESRSYGYTF
TGTGCCAGCAGTGAAAGTAGGAGCTATGGCTACACCTTC
>NA|TRBJ2-7|NA|TRBV10-3
CAIRTGSEQYF
TGTGCCATCAGAACAGGGAGCGAGCAGTACTTC
>NA|TRBJ2-2|TRBD2|TRBV28
CASSLADQSPGLAGVQRDTGELFF
TGTGCCAGCAGTTTGGCGGACCAGTCCCCAGGACTAGCGGGGGTCCAACGTGACACCGGGGAGCTGTTTTTT
>NA|TRBJ2-3|NA|TRBV7-2
CASSQLGETSTDTQYF
TGTGCCAGCAGCCAGCTCGGGGAGACGAGCACAGATACGCAGTATTTT
>once|TRBJ2-7|NA|TRBV7-9
CASSLQGWYEQYF
TGTGCCAGCAGCTTACAGGGGTGGTACGAGCAGTACTTC
>NA|TRBJ2-7|TRBD1|TRBV18
CASSPPRPLGTGTYEQYF
TGTGCCAGCTCACCGCCCAGGCCCCTCGGGACAGGGACCTACGAGCAGTACTTC
>once|TRBJ2-6|TRBD1|TRBV7-9
CASSPGTVRANVLTF
TGTGCCAGCAGCCCAGGGACAGTAAGAGCCAACGTCCTGACTTTC
>few|TRBJ2-7|NA|TRBV19
CASSIDRRAYRNEQYF
TGTGCCAGTAGTATAGATCGGAGGGCGTACCGGAACGAGCAGTACTTC
>NA|TRBJ2-2|NA|TRBV5-5
CASSSFGVAVDGPGELFF
TGTGCCAGCAGCTCCTTCGGCGTGGCGGTGGATGGTCCCGGGGAGCTGTTTTTT
>NA|TRBJ2-3|TRBD2|TRBV4-1
CASSQGSGGDSTDTQYF
TGCGCCAGCAGCCAAGGGTCCGGGGGGGACAGCACAGATACGCAGTATTTT
>NA|TRBJ2-2|TRBD2|TRBV9
CASSVVGGSRAGELFF
TGTGCCAGCAGCGTAGTGGGCGGGAGTAGGGCCGGGGAGCTGTTTTTT
>NA|TRBJ2-2|NA|TRBV7-8
CASRQDSTSGELFF
TGTGCCAGCAGACAAGACAGCACCTCCGGGGAGCTGTTTTTT
>few|TRBJ2-1|NA|TRBV20-1
CSAASPDEQFF
TGCAGTGCTGCGAGCCCCGATGAGCAGTTCTTC
>NA|TRBJ2-7|NA|TRBV3-1/TRBV3-2
CASSHVSYEQYF
TGTGCCAGCAGCCACGTGAGCTACGAGCAGTACTTC
>NA|TRBJ2-7|TRBD1|TRBV5-4
CASSSSPGQGSYEQYF
TGTGCCAGCAGCTCGTCACCGGGACAGGGCTCCTACGAGCAGTACTTC
>once|TRBJ2-1|NA|TRBV2
CASSYDRYNEQFF
TGTGCCAGCAGTTACGACAGGTACAATGAGCAGTTCTTC
>once|TRBJ2-3|TRBD2|TRBV10-3
CAISPGLAGGGTDTQYF
TGTGCCATCAGCCCCGGACTAGCGGGAGGGGGCACAGATACGCAGTATTTT
>few|TRBJ2-7|NA|TRBV11-3
CASSLILSYEQYF
TGTGCCAGCAGCTTAATCCTCTCCTACGAGCAGTACTTC
>NA|TRBJ1-1|TRBD1|TRBV10-3
CAISAPGQGRAFF
TGTGCCATCAGCGCCCCGGGACAGGGTAGGGCTTTCTTT
>NA|TRBJ1-5|TRBD1|TRBV19
CASSIVGRGQDPDQPQHF
TGTGCCAGTAGTATAGTGGGGAGGGGACAGGATCCTGACCAGCCCCAGCATTTT
>NA|TRBJ1-5|NA|TRBV30
CAWSGGGDKPQHF
TGTGCCTGGAGCGGAGGTGGGGACAAGCCCCAGCATTTT
>once|TRBJ2-3|TRBD1|TRBV11-2
CASSLGQGGTDTQYF
TGTGCCAGCAGCTTAGGCCAGGGGGGCACAGATACGCAGTATTTT
>NA|TRBJ2-1|TRBD2|TRBV5-1
CASSSPGLAVYNEQFF
TGCGCCAGCAGCTCTCCGGGACTAGCAGTCTACAATGAGCAGTTCTTC
>once|TRBJ1-6|TRBD1|TRBV27
CASRGQAYSPLHF
TGTGCCAGCAGAGGACAGGCCTATTCACCCCTCCACTTT